A selection of T cell receptor beta chains follows, all from one sample in a study of cytomegalovirus exposure and HLA in healthy donors. Data came from immunoSEQ multiplex PCR; TCRdb stores just in-frame clones and leaves some out. The data contain 45,000 to 65,000 clones, approximately 80% of them seen just once; the ten biggest clones take up approximately 3.4%. What was sequenced was PBMCs. Receptors were obtained from a woman aged 40 to 55 in good health and CMV-seropositive. Each CDR3 is given with its conserved first and last residue. A D gene is named only where the DNA matches it firmly. A row's size may be missing; if present it is once, few, many or a size class.

TRBV6-5,NA,NA,TRBJ1-2,TGTGCCAGCAGTTACTCTGTATTCAGAAGAAACTATGGCTACACCTTC,CASSYSVFRRNYGYTF
TRBV9,NA,NA,TRBJ2-3,TGTGCCAGCAGCGTGGGGCGGCACACAGATACGCAGTATTTT,CASSVGRHTDTQYF
TRBV30,TRBD1,NA,TRBJ1-1,TGTGCCTGGAACCCGGACAGGGTGGGCACTGAAGCTTTCTTT,CAWNPDRVGTEAFF
TRBV2,TRBD2,NA,TRBJ2-1,TGTGCCAGCAGCCTAGCGGGGGGGCCCTACAATGAGCAGTTCTTC,CASSLAGGPYNEQFF
TRBV4-1,NA,NA,TRBJ1-4,TGCGCCAGCAGCCGAGGAACCCAGGGTTATGAAAAACTGTTTTTT,CASSRGTQGYEKLFF
TRBV11-2,TRBD1,NA,TRBJ1-2,TGTGCCAGCAGCGCATTACAGGGGGCGCTTGGCGGCTACACCTTC,CASSALQGALGGYTF
TRBV11-2,TRBD1,NA,TRBJ2-7,TGTGCCAGCAGCGGCGGGGACAGGGGTCCCTACGAGCAGTACTTC,CASSGGDRGPYEQYF
TRBV5-1,NA,NA,TRBJ2-1,TGCGCCAGCAGCTACGACACGGTTACCTACAATGAGCAGTTCTTC,CASSYDTVTYNEQFF
TRBV6-5,TRBD1,few,TRBJ2-5,TGTGCCGGGGAGACAGGGGGCGCGAAGACCCAGTACTTC,CAGETGGAKTQYF
TRBV6-1,NA,NA,TRBJ2-7,TGTGCCAGCAGCGGAGGTCTCTCCTACGAGCAGTACTTC,CASSGGLSYEQYF
TRBV2,TRBD2,NA,TRBJ2-3,TGTGCCAGCGTGGGCGGGGGGTCTAGCACAGATACGCAGTATTTT,CASVGGGSSTDTQYF
TRBV7-9,TRBD1,NA,TRBJ2-1,TGTTCCAGCAGCCTAACCCTACAGGGGGCCGATGAGCAGTTCTTC,CSSSLTLQGADEQFF
TRBV5-6,TRBD1,NA,TRBJ1-1,TGTGCCAGCAGCTTAAAGCGGGGACAGGGGGCTTCCCGTGAAGCTTTCTTT,CASSLKRGQGASREAFF
TRBV2,NA,once,TRBJ1-5,TGTGCCAGCAGTGCTGAGGGTTATCAGCCCCAGCATTTT,CASSAEGYQPQHF
TRBV5-6,TRBD2,few,TRBJ2-7,TGTGCCAGCAGCTTGGGGGGACTAGCAGCCTACGAGCAGTACTTC,CASSLGGLAAYEQYF
TRBV4-2,TRBD2,few,TRBJ2-3,TGTGCCAGCAGCCAAGATGGGGGTTCGGGGGGTCCCGAGGTTCAGTATTTT,CASSQDGGSGGPEVQYF
TRBV11-2,NA,NA,TRBJ1-2,TGTGCCAGCAGCCAGCAGACGAACCTACAGGGACCTAATAACTATGGCTACACCTTC,CASSQQTNLQGPNNYGYTF
TRBV2,TRBD1,NA,TRBJ1-4,TGTGCCAGCAGGGCCGGGACAGGGGGAACTAATGAAAAACTGTTTTTT,CASRAGTGGTNEKLFF
TRBV5-5,TRBD1,NA,TRBJ1-5,TGTGCCAGCAGCCGGGGGGGGACAGCCGTTAGCAATCAGCCCCAGCATTTT,CASSRGGTAVSNQPQHF
TRBV29-1,NA,NA,TRBJ1-1,TGCAGCATTGGGAGAGGAGCCAACACTGAAGCTTTCTTT,CSIGRGANTEAFF